Each of the 9 T cell receptor beta chains below was sequenced from the same sample in a study of blood T cell repertoires in COVID-19. Sequencing was performed with immunoSEQ multiplex PCR; in TCRdb, only in-frame clones are kept and a portion is missing. The sample has roughly 180,000 clones; roughly 83% are singletons. Specimen: PBMCs or T cells enriched from blood (not recorded which). These receptors all come from a woman aged 25 to 39 who had recovered from COVID-19.

This clone was found a few times. The rearrangement links TRBV3-1 (or the pseudogene TRBV3-2) to TRBJ1-1; perhaps TRBD1 as D (6 bases). Germline CDR1 and CDR2: LGHDT and YNNKEL (reference sequence). Trimming removed 3 bases at V and 1 base at J, with 9 bases between. The CDR3 covers 14 residues. The CDR3 reads CASSQKQGNTEAFF. CDR3 nucleotides: TGTGCCAGCAGCCAGAAACAGGGGAACACTGAAGCTTTCTTT.

This clone was seen a handful of times. J is TRBJ1-1 and V is TRBV28; perhaps TRBD1 as D (6 bases). The CDR3 contains 15 residues. With 1 base removed from V and 5 bases from J, the gap between germline ends came to 14 bases. Germline CDR1 and CDR2: MDHEN and SYDVKM. The CDR3 spells CASSLSWGQGTEAFF. The CDR3 DNA reads as TGTGCCAGCAGTTTATCTTGGGGGCAGGGGACTGAAGCTTTCTTT.

The chain links TRBV5-1 to TRBJ2-1, with TRBD2 matching over 11 bases. The CDR3 spans 17 residues. Germline loops: CDR1 SGHRS, CDR2 YFSETQ. V was clipped by 4 bases and J by 7 bases; unmatched bases: 13. In DNA form, the CDR3 reads TGCGCCAGCAGCCCACCCTTAGCGGGAGGGCCAATGAATGAGCAGTTCTTC. It translates to CASSPPLAGGPMNEQFF.

This chain connects TRBV5-4 to TRBJ2-7, with TRBD1 as a possible D gene (6 bases). CDR1 and CDR2 from the germline V gene are SGHNT and YYREEE (reference sequence). This CDR3 region has 13 residues. V lost 2 bases and J 4 bases, leaving 10 bases between the germline ends. The CDR3: CASSLQGAYEQYF. Here the CDR3 DNA reads TGTGCCAGCAGCTTACAGGGAGCATACGAGCAGTACTTC. The variable domain in full, completed from reference TRBV5-4 and TRBJ2-7, reads ETGVTQSPTHLIKTRGQQVTLRCSSQSGHNTVSWYQQALGQGPQFIFQYYREEENGRGNFPPRFSGLQFPNYSSELNVNALELDDSALYLCASSLQGAYEQYFGPGTRLTVT.

The chain joins TRBV6-2 or TRBV6-3 to TRBJ2-7; weak D call: TRBD1 (6 bases). V was shortened by 4 bases and J by 5 bases, with 9 bases between the two germline ends. The CDR3 covers 12 residues. The germline gives CDR1 MNHEY, CDR2 SVGEGT. The CDR3 here is CASSSQGHEQYF. The CDR3 nucleotides are TGTGCCAGCAGTTCACAGGGTCACGAGCAGTACTTC.

This clone was detected once. The gene calls are TRBV19 and TRBJ1-2; possibly TRBD1 for D (6 bases). Germline lookup yields CDR1 LNHDA and CDR2 SQIVND (reference sequence). CDR3 length equals 11 residues. V was shortened by 8 bases and J by 5 bases, with 9 bases between the two germline ends. The chain's CDR3 is CASEGEYGYTF. CDR3 bases: TGTGCCAGTGAGGGGGAGTATGGCTACACCTTC.

The V and J genes are TRBV29-1 and TRBJ2-3, with D possibly being TRBD2 (6 bases). Trimming took 3 bases from V and 1 from J, leaving 11 bases between them. This CDR3 is built from 14 residues. Germline CDR1 reads SQVTM; CDR2 reads ANQGSEA. CDR3 in DNA: TGCAGCGTTGAGGGGGGAGGACGCACAGATACGCAGTATTTT. As protein: CSVEGGGRTDTQYF.

The V and J genes are TRBV4-1 and TRBJ2-1, with 13 bases fitting TRBD2. This CDR3 spans 20 amino acids. Germline V gene lookup returns CDR1 MGHRA and CDR2 YSYEKL. J was trimmed by 0 bases and V by 0 bases; bases with no gene match: 8. The CDR3 DNA follows: TGCGCCAGCAGCCAAGAACTAGCGGGAGGGTTATTTAGCTCCTACAATGAGCAGTTCTTC. Residues: CASSQELAGGLFSSYNEQFF.

Points on this clone: The sample carries other DNA sequences with the same CDR3. V and J are TRBV4-1 and TRBJ2-1; no clear D. The germline V gene encodes CDR1 MGHRA and CDR2 YSYEKL. The CDR3 spans 11 residues. The V and J ends lost 1 base and 9 bases respectively, with 4 bases between them. The CDR3 DNA follows: TGCGCCAGCAGCCAAGCAGGTGAGCAGTTCTTC. Its translation: CASSQAGEQFF.